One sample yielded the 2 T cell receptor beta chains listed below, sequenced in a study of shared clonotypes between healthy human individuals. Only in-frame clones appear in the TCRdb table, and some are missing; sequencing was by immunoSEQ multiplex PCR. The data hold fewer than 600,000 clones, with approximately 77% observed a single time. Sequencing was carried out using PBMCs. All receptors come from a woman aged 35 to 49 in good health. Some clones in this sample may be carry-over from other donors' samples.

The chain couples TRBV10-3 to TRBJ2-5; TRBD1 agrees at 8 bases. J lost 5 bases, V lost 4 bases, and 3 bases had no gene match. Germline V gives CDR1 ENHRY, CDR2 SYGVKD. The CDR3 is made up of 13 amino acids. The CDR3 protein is CAISGDRTETQYF. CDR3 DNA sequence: TGTGCCATCAGTGGGGACAGGACCGAGACCCAGTACTTC.

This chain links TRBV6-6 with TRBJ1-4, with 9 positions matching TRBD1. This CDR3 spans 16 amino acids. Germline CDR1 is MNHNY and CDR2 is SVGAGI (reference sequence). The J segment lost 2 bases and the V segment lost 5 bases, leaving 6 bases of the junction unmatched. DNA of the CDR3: TGTGCCAGCAGTCGGACAGGGGCGCGGACTAATGAAAAACTGTTTTTT. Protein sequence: CASSRTGARTNEKLFF.